The clone carrying this T cell receptor (beta chain) was seen once. Its target is unknown. The sample belongs to a study of CD8 T cells in ankylosing spondylitis. Study conclusions and caveats: A motif in TCR beta, a set of under ten highly homologous variants, appeared characteristic of ankylosing spondylitis blood.

The TCR beta libraries were generated through quantitative 5'-RACE incorporating molecular barcodes. TCRdb analysed the 5' RACE reads with MiXCR anew, one entry per CDR3 protein. The sample has more than 600,000 distinct CDR3 sequences, around a fifth seen once; the top ten hold over 15%. This CDR3 has 14 amino acids. J lost 7 bases, V lost 3 bases, and 5 bases had no gene match. The sequence was obtained from a male donor with ankylosing spondylitis. The chain links TRBV12-3 or TRBV12-4 to TRBJ1-4, with 7 positions matching TRBD1. The specimen was blood, either unsorted or a sorted T cell fraction (not recorded which). The CDR3 bases are TGTGCCAGCAGTTTCAGGGGGGCAGGTGAAAAACTGTTTTTT. Its protein product is CASSFRGAGEKLFF.